In this sample, the clone carrying this T cell receptor beta chain turned up a few times. Its antigen is not identified. This entry belongs to a study of PD-L1 blockade in urothelial cancer. Study details: Patients arrived having already received 0 to 3 prior chemotherapy regimens.

Findings of the study overall: More expansion of tumor-associated blood clones, seen at 3 weeks, marked durable-benefit patients.

Here immunoSEQ multiplex PCR was the method, and the copy in TCRdb shows in-frame clones only, minus some. Of about 84,000 clones in the sample, 82% were seen once. The germline V gene encodes CDR1 MNHNY and CDR2 SVGAGI (reference sequence). Trimming left V 6 bases short and J 8 bases short, with 10 bases between. There are 11 residues in the CDR3. The chain has TRBV6-6 and TRBJ1-2, with D unresolved. The source of this sequence is a man between 65 and 80 years old with urothelial cancer. The sequencing used PBMCs, collected around atezolizumab (anti-PD-L1) treatment. CDR3 DNA: TGTGCCAGCAGCCCAACCCGGGGCTACACCTTC. It yields the protein CASSPTRGYTF.